A selection of T cell receptor beta chains follows, all from one sample in a study of Graves' ophthalmopathy and Graves' hyperthyroidism. MiXCR, applied by TCRdb to the multiplex PCR reads, yields one record per CDR3 protein. The table includes around 1,200,000 distinct CDR3 sequences, about 35% detected once. The sample comprised peripheral blood or thyroid tissue (not recorded which). The receptor set was obtained from an adult man with Graves' hyperthyroidism. The CDR3 runs from the conserved cysteine through the conserved F or W. Fields, in order: CDR3 DNA, CDR3 protein, V gene, J gene, D gene, clone size. A D gene is named only where the DNA matches it firmly. Clone size appears in some rows only: once, few, many, or a class for an expanded clone.

cdr3_nt: TGCAGCGTTGATTTGGGGATGAACACTGAAGCTTTCTTT
cdr3_aa: CSVDLGMNTEAFF
v_call: TRBV29-1
j_call: TRBJ1-1
d_call: .
clone_size: many

cdr3_nt: TGCGCCAGCAGCTTGGGCCGACAGTTAGATAACACTGAAGCTTTCTTT
cdr3_aa: CASSLGRQLDNTEAFF
v_call: TRBV5-1
j_call: TRBJ1-1
d_call: .
clone_size: .

cdr3_nt: TGTGCCAGCAGCCCCGGGACAGTCGGAGGCTACACCTTC
cdr3_aa: CASSPGTVGGYTF
v_call: TRBV14
j_call: TRBJ1-2
d_call: TRBD1
clone_size: many

cdr3_nt: TGTGCCATCAGTTACGGACAGGGGGCTGGGGAGACCCAGTACTTC
cdr3_aa: CAISYGQGAGETQYF
v_call: TRBV10-3
j_call: TRBJ2-5
d_call: TRBD1
clone_size: many

cdr3_nt: TGTGCCAGCAGCTTGTGGCTAGCGGGAGTTGGAGAGACCCAGTACTTC
cdr3_aa: CASSLWLAGVGETQYF
v_call: TRBV9
j_call: TRBJ2-5
d_call: TRBD2
clone_size: .

cdr3_nt: TGTGCCAGCAGCCGCGGACAGGACACTGAAGCTTTCTTT
cdr3_aa: CASSRGQDTEAFF
v_call: TRBV7-9
j_call: TRBJ1-1
d_call: TRBD1
clone_size: many

cdr3_nt: TGCGCCAGCAGCTATGAGGGGTGGTCGACCCAGTACTTC
cdr3_aa: CASSYEGWSTQYF
v_call: TRBV5-1
j_call: TRBJ2-5
d_call: .
clone_size: few

cdr3_nt: TGTGCCACCAGTGATGGACAGTTTAACAATCAGCCCCAGCATTTT
cdr3_aa: CATSDGQFNNQPQHF
v_call: TRBV2
j_call: TRBJ1-5
d_call: .
clone_size: .

cdr3_nt: TGTGCCAGCAGCTTAAGCTCGGGAGGGACCGGCTACACCTTC
cdr3_aa: CASSLSSGGTGYTF
v_call: TRBV7-9
j_call: TRBJ1-2
d_call: .
clone_size: .

cdr3_nt: TGTGCCGGCAGCTTAGAGACAGGGGGCCAGGGCAATCAGCCCCAGCATTTT
cdr3_aa: CAGSLETGGQGNQPQHF
v_call: TRBV11-2
j_call: TRBJ1-5
d_call: TRBD1
clone_size: .

cdr3_nt: TGTGCCAGCAGTTCGGGGGCTGAAAGTTCACCCCTCCACTTT
cdr3_aa: CASSSGAESSPLHF
v_call: TRBV2
j_call: TRBJ1-6
d_call: .
clone_size: .

cdr3_nt: TGTGCCAGCAGTGAGAGGGGAAGGCAGCCCCAGCATTTT
cdr3_aa: CASSERGRQPQHF
v_call: TRBV6-2/TRBV6-3
j_call: TRBJ1-5
d_call: .
clone_size: few

cdr3_nt: TGTGCCAGCACGACGGGCAGCCTCAATCAGCCCCAGCATTTT
cdr3_aa: CASTTGSLNQPQHF
v_call: TRBV9
j_call: TRBJ1-5
d_call: .
clone_size: .

cdr3_nt: TGTGCCATCAGTGATGAAGACAGCGTCACACAGGATAGGCAGTACTTC
cdr3_aa: CAISDEDSVTQDRQYF
v_call: TRBV10-3
j_call: TRBJ2-7
d_call: .
clone_size: .

cdr3_nt: TGTGCCAGCAGCTCAGGGACGGACAGGAAAGAGACCCAGTACTTC
cdr3_aa: CASSSGTDRKETQYF
v_call: TRBV7-3
j_call: TRBJ2-5
d_call: TRBD1
clone_size: many

cdr3_nt: TGTGCCAGCAGCCTGCAGCAGGGACAGGGCACCGGGGAGCTGTTTTTT
cdr3_aa: CASSLQQGQGTGELFF
v_call: TRBV7-8
j_call: TRBJ2-2
d_call: TRBD1
clone_size: many

cdr3_nt: TGTGCCAGCAGGGCCGGGACGTTGGGCTCAGCCCCAGCATTT
cdr3_aa: CASRAGTLGSAPAF
v_call: TRBV2
j_call: TRBJ1-5
d_call: .
clone_size: .

cdr3_nt: TGTGCCAGAAGGGACGTCATCAACACCGGGGAAAAACTGTTTTTT
cdr3_aa: CARRDVINTGEKLFF
v_call: TRBV2
j_call: TRBJ1-4
d_call: .
clone_size: .

cdr3_nt: TGTGCCAGCAGCTTAGCGCGGAAGGGGCTAACTCCCAAAAACATTCAGTACTTC
cdr3_aa: CASSLARKGLTPKNIQYF
v_call: TRBV7-8
j_call: TRBJ2-4
d_call: .
clone_size: .

cdr3_nt: TGTGCCAGCCGACGTAGGGGCGCACAGTACTTC
cdr3_aa: CASRRRGAQYF
v_call: TRBV6-1
j_call: TRBJ2-7
d_call: .
clone_size: many

cdr3_nt: TGTGCCAGCAGCTTCCTCGGGGTGCTAGCGGGAGGCCGATACACCGGGGAGCTGTTTTTT
cdr3_aa: CASSFLGVLAGGRYTGELFF
v_call: TRBV7-9
j_call: TRBJ2-2
d_call: TRBD2
clone_size: .

cdr3_nt: TGCAGTGCTAACGGGGCCCTGAGGGGTACACAAGAGACCCAGTACTTC
cdr3_aa: CSANGALRGTQETQYF
v_call: TRBV20-1
j_call: TRBJ2-5
d_call: .
clone_size: .

cdr3_nt: TGTGCCAGCAGCGACTCCCGACGTTCGGGGAATTCACCCCTCCACTTT
cdr3_aa: CASSDSRRSGNSPLHF
v_call: TRBV9
j_call: TRBJ1-6
d_call: .
clone_size: .

cdr3_nt: TGTGCCAGCAGTGTGGGACATCGCCTGCAGTACTTC
cdr3_aa: CASSVGHRLQYF
v_call: TRBV2
j_call: TRBJ2-7
d_call: .
clone_size: .

cdr3_nt: TGTGCCAGCAGTTATTTATCGTGGCAGCAGCAAGAGACCCAGTACTTC
cdr3_aa: CASSYLSWQQQETQYF
v_call: TRBV6-5
j_call: TRBJ2-5
d_call: .
clone_size: few

cdr3_nt: TGTGCCAGCAGCCGAACCGGGGGCTCTTCACCCCTCCACTTT
cdr3_aa: CASSRTGGSSPLHF
v_call: TRBV7-3
j_call: TRBJ1-6
d_call: .
clone_size: many

cdr3_nt: TGCAGTGCTAGAGACGGGAACAGTATCCGAGAGACCCAGTACTTC
cdr3_aa: CSARDGNSIRETQYF
v_call: TRBV20-1
j_call: TRBJ2-5
d_call: .
clone_size: many

cdr3_nt: TGTGCCAGCAGTTCCAGAACCCAAGAGACCCAGTACTTC
cdr3_aa: CASSSRTQETQYF
v_call: TRBV12-3/TRBV12-4
j_call: TRBJ2-5
d_call: .
clone_size: many

cdr3_nt: TGTGCCAGCAGCTTAGCGGACAGGGTGGCCGAGCAGTACTTC
cdr3_aa: CASSLADRVAEQYF
v_call: TRBV7-9
j_call: TRBJ2-7
d_call: TRBD1
clone_size: .

cdr3_nt: TGTGCCATCAGTGAGTTGAGCGTCCAAGAGACCCAGTACTTC
cdr3_aa: CAISELSVQETQYF
v_call: TRBV10-3
j_call: TRBJ2-5
d_call: .
clone_size: many

cdr3_nt: TGCGCCAGCAGCCAAAGACTAGCGGGACCCTACGAGCAGTACTTC
cdr3_aa: CASSQRLAGPYEQYF
v_call: TRBV4-3
j_call: TRBJ2-7
d_call: TRBD2
clone_size: many

cdr3_nt: TGCAGTGCCAAGGCCCGATCGCAACACGAGCAGTACTTC
cdr3_aa: CSAKARSQHEQYF
v_call: TRBV20-1
j_call: TRBJ2-7
d_call: .
clone_size: .

cdr3_nt: TGCGCCAGCAGCTTGACTTTTATGTGGGACAGGGGGGGAGAGCAGTACTTC
cdr3_aa: CASSLTFMWDRGGEQYF
v_call: TRBV5-1
j_call: TRBJ2-7
d_call: TRBD1
clone_size: .

cdr3_nt: TGTGCCAGCAGCAGGGGACGGGCTCGTAGGGAGACCCAGTACTTC
cdr3_aa: CASSRGRARRETQYF
v_call: TRBV14
j_call: TRBJ2-5
d_call: .
clone_size: many

cdr3_nt: TGCAGTGCTCGAGGATGGGCGCGGGACACTGGAGCTTTCTTT
cdr3_aa: CSARGWARDTGAFF
v_call: TRBV20-1
j_call: TRBJ1-1
d_call: .
clone_size: .

cdr3_nt: TGTGCCACCAGTGACTACTCGAACACTGAAGCTTTCTTT
cdr3_aa: CATSDYSNTEAFF
v_call: TRBV24-1
j_call: TRBJ1-1
d_call: .
clone_size: few

cdr3_nt: TGTGCCACCAGTGAGTCAGGGCGCGGTAGCAATCAGCCCCAGCATTTT
cdr3_aa: CATSESGRGSNQPQHF
v_call: TRBV24-1
j_call: TRBJ1-5
d_call: .
clone_size: .

cdr3_nt: TGTGCCAGCAGCGTAGGGGCAGGGCCCAGCTACACCTTC
cdr3_aa: CASSVGAGPSYTF
v_call: TRBV9
j_call: TRBJ1-2
d_call: .
clone_size: .

cdr3_nt: TGTGCCAGCAGTGAGGAGTTCTCTGGAAACACCATATATTTT
cdr3_aa: CASSEEFSGNTIYF
v_call: TRBV2
j_call: TRBJ1-3
d_call: .
clone_size: .

cdr3_nt: TGTGCCAGCAGTTTATGGCGCATTGAAGCTTTCTTT
cdr3_aa: CASSLWRIEAFF
v_call: TRBV12-3/TRBV12-4
j_call: TRBJ1-1
d_call: .
clone_size: .

cdr3_nt: TGCAGTGCGCCAGTGACAAGGGAGACCCAGTACTTC
cdr3_aa: CSAPVTRETQYF
v_call: TRBV20-1
j_call: TRBJ2-5
d_call: .
clone_size: many

cdr3_nt: TGTGCCAGCAGTTCGGTGACCTACGAGCAGTACTTC
cdr3_aa: CASSSVTYEQYF
v_call: TRBV28
j_call: TRBJ2-7
d_call: .
clone_size: many

cdr3_nt: TGTGCCAGCAGCACGGGGAGTACCTCCGGGGAGCTGTTTTTT
cdr3_aa: CASSTGSTSGELFF
v_call: TRBV7-3
j_call: TRBJ2-2
d_call: .
clone_size: many

cdr3_nt: TGTGCCAGTAGTATAGGAACGGCAGGGACCGGGGAGCTGTTTTTT
cdr3_aa: CASSIGTAGTGELFF
v_call: TRBV19
j_call: TRBJ2-2
d_call: .
clone_size: .